The table lists the clone carrying this T cell receptor beta chain with a few counts. The antigen remains undetermined. The CDR3 totals 15 residues. Germline values: CDR1 SQVTM, CDR2 ANQGSEA. V dropped 0 bases and J dropped 4; count of bases not matched to a gene: 8. The authors reverse transcribed all of the isolated RNA, so sequencing captured expressed TCRB transcripts. TCRdb's table, derived via immunoSEQ multiplex PCR, lists solely in-frame clones and lacks some. The table lists hundreds of thousands of clones, about 14% of them singletons, with less than 0.04% in the top ten. This record belongs to a study of beta chain features in type 1 diabetes. Central memory, naive, regulatory and stem cell-like memory CD4+ cells were sorted by CD45RO/CCR7/CD25/CD127/CD95/CD27. Findings and limits, study-wide: When VDJ junctions were examined, type 1 diabetes patients showed fewer insertions and more deletions. Shorter TCRB CDR3s, moderately but significantly so, marked every one of the four CD4+ subsets in Type 1 diabetes patients.

This sequence was found in a man aged 18-30 years with type 1 diabetes. This rearrangement joins TRBV29-1 to TRBJ2-5; 7 positions agree with TRBD2. The specimen was naive CD4+ T cells from blood. CDR3 in DNA: TGCAGCGTTGAAGAGGGGGGGGTTAAACGAGAGACCCAGTACTTC. Translating gives CSVEEGGVKRETQYF.